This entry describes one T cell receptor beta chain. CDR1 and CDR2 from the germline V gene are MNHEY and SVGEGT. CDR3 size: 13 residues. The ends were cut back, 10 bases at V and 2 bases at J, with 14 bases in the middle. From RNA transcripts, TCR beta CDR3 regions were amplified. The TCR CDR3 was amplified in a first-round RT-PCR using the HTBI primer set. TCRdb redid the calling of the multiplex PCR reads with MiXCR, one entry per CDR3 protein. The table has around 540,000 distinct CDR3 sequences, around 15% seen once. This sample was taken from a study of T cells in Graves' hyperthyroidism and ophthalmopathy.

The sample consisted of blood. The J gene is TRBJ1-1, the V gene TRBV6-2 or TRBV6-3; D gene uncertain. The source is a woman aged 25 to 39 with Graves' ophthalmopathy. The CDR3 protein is CAIASAQNTEAFF. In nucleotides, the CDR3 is TGTGCCATAGCTTCAGCTCAAAACACTGAAGCTTTCTTT.